This passage covers 10 T cell receptor beta chains from one sample sequenced in a study of circulating and synovial CD4+ cells in juvenile arthritis. Data came from immunoSEQ multiplex PCR; TCRdb stores just in-frame clones and leaves some out. The sample has around 31,000 clones, less than 97% seen once. Input material: CD4+ T cells from blood. All receptors derive from a human donor with juvenile idiopathic arthritis.

The genes are TRBV14 and TRBJ2-5; unclear D gene. The CDR3 spans 14 residues. The germline gives CDR1 SGHDN, CDR2 FVKESK. V shed 1 base and J shed 4 bases, with 10 bases lying between them. The CDR3 protein is CASSQGARSETQYF. CDR3 bases: TGTGCCAGCAGCCAAGGAGCTAGGTCAGAGACCCAGTACTTC.

Concerning this clone: Other nucleotide sequences from this sample produce the same CDR3. This rearrangement joins TRBV7-6 to TRBJ2-7; D call uncertain. Trimming removed 1 base at V and 2 bases at J, with 3 bases between. The CDR3 is 12 amino acids. Germline values: CDR1 SGHVS, CDR2 FNYEAQ. The CDR3 DNA follows: TGTGCCAGCAGCTTAGACACCTACGAGCAGTACTTC. Residues: CASSLDTYEQYF.

The chain employs TRBV5-1 and TRBJ1-1, with D possibly being TRBD1 (5 bases). Germline V lookup: CDR1 SGHRS, CDR2 YFSETQ. The CDR3 extends over 15 amino acids. Trimming pared 0 bases from V and 4 bases from J, leaving 13 bases between. This chain's CDR3 is CASSLEGRGGTEAFF. CDR3 DNA sequence: TGCGCCAGCAGCTTGGAAGGGAGGGGCGGCACTGAAGCTTTCTTT.

The chain uses TRBV2 and TRBJ2-7; 15 nucleotides line up with TRBD2. Germline CDR1 reads SNHLY; CDR2 reads FYNNEI. The CDR3 runs to 19 residues. V gave up 4 bases and J gave up 3 bases; unmatched junction bases: 13. CDR3 sequence: CASSVSGLAGGPQVYEQYF. The CDR3 nucleotides are TGTGCCAGCAGTGTATCGGGACTAGCGGGAGGTCCCCAAGTCTACGAGCAGTACTTC.

The chain has TRBV5-1 and TRBJ2-7; 9 nucleotides align to TRBD1. Trimming removed 2 bases from V and 3 bases from J; junction bases left unmatched: 9. The CDR3 loop spans 16 amino acids. Germline CDR1 is SGHRS and CDR2 is YFSETQ. The CDR3 DNA reads TGCGCCAGCAGCTTACACCCGGGACAGGGCTTCTACGAGCAGTACTTC. Translated, it gives CASSLHPGQGFYEQYF.

V and J are TRBV6-1 and TRBJ2-1; the D gene is possibly TRBD1 (5 bases). CDR3 length: 13 residues. The germline V gene has CDR1 MNHNS and CDR2 SASEGT. V was cut by 3 bases and J by 4 bases, with 7 bases left in between. CDR3 sequence: CASSDRQYNEQFF. Written as DNA, the CDR3 is TGTGCCAGCAGTGACCGACAGTACAATGAGCAGTTCTTC.

In this sample, this clone turned up once. This rearrangement joins TRBV12-5 to TRBJ1-1, with D perhaps matching TRBD1 (5 bases). V shed 6 bases and J shed 1 base, with 21 bases lying between them. The CDR3 extends over 17 amino acids. Germline-derived CDR1 and CDR2 are LGHNT and FRNRAP. DNA of the CDR3: TGTGCTAGTGGGATTGGTGGGGGGAGTTGGGCGAACACTGAAGCTTTCTTT. Translating gives CASGIGGGSWANTEAFF.

J is TRBJ2-1 and V is TRBV18; D is ambiguous. Germline assignment: CDR1 KGHSH and CDR2 LQKENI. CDR3 length equals 15 residues. Trimming took 0 bases from V and 6 from J, leaving 12 bases between them. CDR3 region: CASSPPRLTANEQFF. Written as DNA, the CDR3 is TGTGCCAGCTCACCACCGAGGCTTACCGCCAATGAGCAGTTCTTC.

The rearrangement joins TRBV13 to TRBJ1-1; tentative D call: TRBD1 (6 bases). CDR1 and CDR2 (germline): PRHDT, FYEKMQ (reference sequence). With 6 bases removed from V and 0 bases from J, the gap between germline ends came to 20 bases. CDR3 length: 17 amino acids. The CDR3 loop is CASRPGRGWDMNTEAFF. The CDR3 DNA sequence: TGTGCCAGCAGACCCGGGAGGGGCTGGGACATGAACACTGAAGCTTTCTTT.

The chain carries TRBV7-2 and TRBJ2-2; the match to TRBD2 covers 9 bases. The CDR3 is 17 amino acids. Trimming at V came to 2 bases and at J to 0 bases, leaving 4 bases not matched to a gene. The germline V gene encodes CDR1 SGHTA and CDR2 FQGNSA. CDR3 nucleotide sequence: TGTGCCAGCAGCTTATTTAGCGGGGGCGCGAACACCGGGGAGCTGTTTTTT. Its protein product is CASSLFSGGANTGELFF.